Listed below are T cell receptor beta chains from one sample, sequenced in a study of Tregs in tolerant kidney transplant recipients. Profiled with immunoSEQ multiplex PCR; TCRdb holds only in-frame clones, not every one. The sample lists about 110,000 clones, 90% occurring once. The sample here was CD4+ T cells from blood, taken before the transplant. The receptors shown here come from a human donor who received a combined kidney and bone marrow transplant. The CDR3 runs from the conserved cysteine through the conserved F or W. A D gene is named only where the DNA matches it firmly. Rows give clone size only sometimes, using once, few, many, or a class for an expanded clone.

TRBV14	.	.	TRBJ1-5	TGTGCCAGCAGGGGGAGGAGCAATCAGCCCCAGCATTTT	CASRGRSNQPQHF
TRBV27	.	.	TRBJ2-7	TGTGCCAGCAGTTTACGTCCGACAGGCCCAACGGCCGGAGCCTACGAGCAGTACTTC	CASSLRPTGPTAGAYEQYF
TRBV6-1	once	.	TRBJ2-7	TGTGCCAGCAGTGGAAGGCAGACTAGCTCCTACGAGCAGTACTTC	CASSGRQTSSYEQYF
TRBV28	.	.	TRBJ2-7	TGTGCCAGCAGTGCCCCCGACAGACCCTACGAGCAGTACTTC	CASSAPDRPYEQYF
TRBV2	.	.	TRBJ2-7	TGTGCCAGCAGTGAATGGGGTCAGGGAACCGGCGAGCAGTACTTC	CASSEWGQGTGEQYF
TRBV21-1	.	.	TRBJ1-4	TGTGCCAGCACGTTAGGAGGGGGACAGGGTAATGAAAAACTGTTTTTT	CASTLGGGQGNEKLFF
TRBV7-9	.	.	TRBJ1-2	TGTGCCAGCAGCCCCATGGCCCACTATGGCTACACCTTC	CASSPMAHYGYTF
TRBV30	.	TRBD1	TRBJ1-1	TGTGCCTGGAGAAACAGGGGGCACACTGAAGCTTTCTTT	CAWRNRGHTEAFF
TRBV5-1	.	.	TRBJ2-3	TGCGCCAGCGGAGACAGGTCCACAGATACGCAGTATTTT	CASGDRSTDTQYF
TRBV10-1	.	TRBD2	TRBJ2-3	TGCGCCAGCAGTACAACTAGCGGGGGGGCCCTCGGCACAGATACGCAGTATTTT	CASSTTSGGALGTDTQYF
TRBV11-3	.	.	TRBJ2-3	TGTGCCAGCTCCTTAGGGGGGCGCGTAATAACAGATACGCAGTATTTT	CASSLGGRVITDTQYF
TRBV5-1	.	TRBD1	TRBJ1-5	TGCGCCAGCAGCCTGACAGGGATCTTCAATCAGCCCCAGCATTTT	CASSLTGIFNQPQHF
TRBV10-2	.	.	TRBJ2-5	TGCGCCAGCAGTGAGTCAGGGGGCCAAGAGACCCAGTACTTC	CASSESGGQETQYF
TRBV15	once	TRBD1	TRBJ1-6	TGTGCCACCAGCACTTTAACAGGGGAATCACCCCTCCACTTT	CATSTLTGESPLHF
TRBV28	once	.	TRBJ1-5	TGTGCCAGCAGCCCATTTCTCAGTCAGCCCCAGCATTTT	CASSPFLSQPQHF
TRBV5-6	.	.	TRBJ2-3	TGTGCCAGCAGCTATATCCGGGACTTCACAGATACGCAGTATTTT	CASSYIRDFTDTQYF
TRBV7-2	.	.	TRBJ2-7	TGTGCCAGCAGCTCCTACAGTTACGAGCAGTACTTC	CASSSYSYEQYF
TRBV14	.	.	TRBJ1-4	TGTGCCAGCAGCCAGGCGGGGGCAGGGAAACTGTTTTTT	CASSQAGAGKLFF
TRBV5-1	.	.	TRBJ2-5	TGCGCCAGCAGCTTGGGCACCATGGGACACCACCAAGAGACCCAGTACTTC	CASSLGTMGHHQETQYF
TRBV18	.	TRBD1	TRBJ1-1	TGTGCCAGCTCATCGCCGGGACAGTCTAAAGCTGAAGCTTTCTTT	CASSSPGQSKAEAFF
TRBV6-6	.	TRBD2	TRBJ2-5	TGTGCCAGCAGTTACCCCTCTAGCGGGGAGTGGGAGACCCAGTACTTC	CASSYPSSGEWETQYF
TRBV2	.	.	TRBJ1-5	TGTGCCAGCAGTGCGGGACATTCAAATCAGCCCCAGCATTTT	CASSAGHSNQPQHF
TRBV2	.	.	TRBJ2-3	TGTGCCAGCAGTGACCGCTTTTCTAACACAGATACGCAGTATTTT	CASSDRFSNTDTQYF
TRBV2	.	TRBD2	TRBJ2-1	TGTGCCAGCAGCTCGGGAGGACTAGCGGGAGCCCACGAGCAGTTCTTC	CASSSGGLAGAHEQFF
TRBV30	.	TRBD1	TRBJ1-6	TGTGCCTGGAGTGTCCCCGGGACAGGGGGTAAGAGCTCCTATAATTCACCCCTCCACTTT	CAWSVPGTGGKSSYNSPLHF
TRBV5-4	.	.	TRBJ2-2	TGTGCCAGCAGCTTTCTAGGGGGGGACACCGGGGAGCTGTTTTTT	CASSFLGGDTGELFF
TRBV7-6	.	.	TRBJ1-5	TGTGCCAGCAGTTCTAATGTCAATCAGCCCCAGCATTTT	CASSSNVNQPQHF
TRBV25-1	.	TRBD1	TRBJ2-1	TGTGCCAGCAGTAGGATGCATGGGACAGGGAAAGAGCAGTTCTTC	CASSRMHGTGKEQFF
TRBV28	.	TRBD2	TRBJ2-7	TGTGCCAGCGGGGGGACTAGCGGAGACTACGAGCAGTACTTC	CASGGTSGDYEQYF
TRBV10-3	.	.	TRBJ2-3	TGTGCCATCGGGGCCCTGGGGTCCGCGAGCACAGATACGCAGTATTTT	CAIGALGSASTDTQYF
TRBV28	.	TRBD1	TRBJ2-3	TGTGCCAGCGAAGACAGGGTGGGCACAGATACGCAGTATTTT	CASEDRVGTDTQYF
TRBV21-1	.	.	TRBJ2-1	TGTGCCAGCATCCAAAGGGGGCGAGGCAATGAGCAGTTCTTC	CASIQRGRGNEQFF
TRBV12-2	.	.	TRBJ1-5	TGTGCAAGTCGCTTAACTCCCGGGACAGGGTTGAAAGGACAGCCCCAGCATTTT	CASRLTPGTGLKGQPQHF